This T cell receptor beta chain was obtained from a study of shared clonotypes between healthy human individuals. Whole-study results and caveats: Sampling used blood alone; tissue repertoires probably differ.

This CDR3 has 12 amino acids. Trimming cost V 5 bases and J 7 bases, with 12 bases left between them. Germline-derived CDR1 and CDR2 are MNHNY and SVGAGI (reference sequence). Sorted-subset replicate PCR reactions contained roughly 200 ng DNA, corresponding to some 28,000 T cell genomes. Original handling: Quality scores were absent from the junction-only immunoSEQ sequences, so filtering differed. The method was immunoSEQ multiplex PCR; TCRdb's version includes in-frame clones alone and lacks a portion of them. The V and J calls and clone size come from that table; D and trimming were worked out from the DNA. The sample lists 2.3 million or so clones, about 92% occurring once. Regarding this clone: The target antigen is unknown.

Material for sequencing was naive CD4+ T cells from PBMCs. Indicated subset: CD45RA+ positively selected. The TCR originated in a man between 18 and 29 years old in good health. Some clones in this sample may be carry-over from other donors' samples. The chain employs TRBV6-6 and TRBJ2-7, with unresolved D. The CDR3 coding sequence is TGTGCCAGCAGTCCACAATCGAGGGAGCAGTACTTC. Amino acids: CASSPQSREQYF.